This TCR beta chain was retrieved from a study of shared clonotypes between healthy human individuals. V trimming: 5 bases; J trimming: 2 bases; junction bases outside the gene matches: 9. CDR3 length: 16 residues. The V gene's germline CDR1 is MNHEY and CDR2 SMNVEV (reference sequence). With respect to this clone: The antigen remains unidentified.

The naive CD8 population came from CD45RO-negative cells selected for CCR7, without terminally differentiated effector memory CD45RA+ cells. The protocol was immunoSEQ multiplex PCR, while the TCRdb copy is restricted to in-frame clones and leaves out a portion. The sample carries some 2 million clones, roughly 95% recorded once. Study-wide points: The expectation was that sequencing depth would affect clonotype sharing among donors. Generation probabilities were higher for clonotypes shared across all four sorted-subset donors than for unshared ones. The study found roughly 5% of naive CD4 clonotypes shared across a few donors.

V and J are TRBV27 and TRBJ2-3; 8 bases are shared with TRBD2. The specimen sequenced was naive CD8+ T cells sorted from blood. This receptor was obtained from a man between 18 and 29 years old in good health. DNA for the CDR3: TGTGCCAGCAGTCCGACGACTAGCGCATACACAGATACGCAGTATTTT. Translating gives CASSPTTSAYTDTQYF.